A selection of T cell receptor beta chains follows, all from one sample in a study of Ad26.COV2.S vaccination and SARS-CoV-2 variants. Profiling relied on immunoSEQ multiplex PCR, and the TCRdb table lists in-frame clones only, not all of them. In the table there are 350,000 to 400,000 clones, around 89% of which are singletons. Here the sequenced sample was peripheral blood, taken in a trial of Ad26.COV2.S vaccine versus placebo. Receptors originate from a person between 18 and 65 years old who received the Ad26.COV2.S COVID-19 vaccine or a placebo. CDR3s include the opening cysteine and the closing phenylalanine or tryptophan. D genes are given only for firm matches. Only some rows state a clone size, as once, few, many or a class for expanded clones.

abundance	v_gene	d_gene	j_gene	CDR3aa	CDR3nt
-	TRBV28	-	TRBJ2-1	CASSLRLSYNEQFF	TGTGCCAGCAGTTTGCGGCTCTCCTACAATGAGCAGTTCTTC
-	TRBV5-4	TRBD1	TRBJ2-7	CASSRGQGGYEQYF	TGTGCCAGCAGCAGGGGACAGGGGGGATACGAGCAGTACTTC
-	TRBV18	TRBD1	TRBJ1-1	CASSLGGTGVNTEAFF	TGTGCCAGCTCACTTGGCGGGACAGGGGTGAACACTGAAGCTTTCTTT
-	TRBV28	-	TRBJ1-4	CASRRIGEANEKLFF	TGTGCCAGTAGGAGGATTGGTGAGGCTAATGAAAAACTGTTTTTT
-	TRBV15	-	TRBJ1-4	CATTRQGTNEKLFF	TGTGCCACCACCCGGCAGGGAACTAATGAAAAACTGTTTTTT
-	TRBV30	-	TRBJ1-6	CAWSSPAGTALVPLHF	TGTGCCTGGAGTTCCCCTGCCGGGACCGCGCTTGTCCCCCTCCACTTT
few	TRBV30	-	TRBJ2-2	CASQWGDTGELFF	TGTGCCAGCCAGTGGGGAGACACCGGGGAGCTGTTTTTT
-	TRBV5-4	-	TRBJ2-1	CATRDTPGGNEQFF	TGTGCCACTCGGGACACCCCGGGAGGCAATGAGCAGTTCTTC
-	TRBV6-5	-	TRBJ2-7	CASSYSVGVGSYEQYF	TGTGCCAGCAGTTACTCCGTGGGAGTGGGGTCCTACGAGCAGTACTTC
-	TRBV3-1/TRBV3-2	-	TRBJ2-2	CASGLLGLGELFF	TGTGCCAGCGGCCTACTAGGATTGGGGGAGCTGTTTTTT
-	TRBV25-1	-	TRBJ2-5	CASSESGGGETQYF	TGTGCCAGCAGTGAATCAGGGGGAGGGGAGACCCAGTACTTC
-	TRBV14	TRBD2	TRBJ2-7	CASSQGLAGHTSSSYEQYF	TGTGCCAGCAGCCAAGGACTAGCGGGCCATACTTCCAGCTCCTACGAGCAGTACTTC
-	TRBV5-3	-	TRBJ1-2	CARRGYTF	TGTGCCAGACGTGGCTACACCTTC
-	TRBV4-3	-	TRBJ2-4	CASSQARDSKNIQYF	TGCGCCAGCAGCCAAGCCCGGGACTCCAAAAACATTCAGTACTTC
-	TRBV5-1	TRBD2	TRBJ2-7	CASREELAGRRYEQYF	TGCGCCAGCCGGGAGGAACTAGCGGGAAGAAGGTACGAGCAGTACTTC
-	TRBV3-1/TRBV3-2	-	TRBJ1-2	CASSQGVGDYGYTF	TGTGCCAGCAGCCAAGGCGTCGGGGACTATGGCTACACCTTC
-	TRBV10-1	-	TRBJ2-1	CASSALPPGPAYFCEQFF	TGCGCCAGCAGTGCCTTACCTCCGGGACCAGCCTACTTTTGTGAGCAGTTCTTC
-	TRBV29-1	TRBD2	TRBJ2-7	CSVEPGTSGSYEQYF	TGCAGCGTTGAGCCCGGGACTAGCGGCTCCTACGAGCAGTACTTC
-	TRBV2	-	TRBJ2-1	CASTKGSRANEQFF	TGTGCCAGCACCAAGGGTTCTAGGGCCAATGAGCAGTTCTTC
-	TRBV7-3	-	TRBJ2-1	CASSLMRGNEQFF	TGTGCCAGCAGCTTAATGAGGGGCAATGAGCAGTTCTTC
-	TRBV5-4	TRBD2	TRBJ2-7	CASSLEGRANEQYF	TGTGCCAGCAGCTTGGAAGGGAGGGCCAACGAGCAGTACTTC
few	TRBV6-6	-	TRBJ2-7	CASSSSRQSYEQYF	TGTGCCAGCAGTTCCTCTCGACAGTCCTACGAGCAGTACTTC
-	TRBV4-1	-	TRBJ2-2	CASSHRDTGELFF	TGCGCCAGCAGCCACAGGGACACCGGGGAGCTGTTTTTT
-	TRBV10-3	-	TRBJ2-1	CAISESPQGAHEQFF	TGTGCCATCAGTGAGTCCCCCCAGGGTGCCCATGAGCAGTTCTTC
-	TRBV7-9	TRBD2	TRBJ2-5	CASSLAGLADQETQYF	TGTGCCAGCAGCTTAGCGGGACTAGCGGACCAAGAGACCCAGTACTTC
-	TRBV4-2	-	TRBJ2-7	CASSPIQGEEEQYF	TGTGCCAGCAGCCCGATCCAGGGAGAAGAAGAGCAGTACTTC
-	TRBV7-9	-	TRBJ2-5	CASSLVGAQRDVETQYF	TGTGCCAGCAGCTTAGTGGGGGCCCAGCGGGACGTTGAGACCCAGTACTTC
-	TRBV30	-	TRBJ2-2	CAWRTQANTGELFF	TGTGCCTGGAGGACACAGGCGAACACCGGGGAGCTGTTTTTT
-	TRBV20-1	-	TRBJ2-7	CSASPAGRGEQYF	TGCAGTGCTAGTCCTGCGGGGCGGGGCGAGCAGTACTTC
few	TRBV24-1	-	TRBJ1-5	CATSAWGPDQPQHF	TGTGCCACCAGTGCATGGGGGCCGGATCAGCCCCAGCATTTT
-	TRBV6-5	-	TRBJ1-5	CASQDGINQPQHF	TGTGCCAGCCAGGACGGAATCAATCAGCCCCAGCATTTT
-	TRBV4-2	TRBD1	TRBJ1-3	CASSQDPLRTGGRAGNTIYF	TGTGCCAGCAGCCAAGATCCATTGAGAACAGGGGGTCGGGCTGGAAACACCATATATTTT
-	TRBV7-6	-	TRBJ2-4	CASSFVAVAKNIQYF	TGTGCCAGCAGCTTCGTAGCGGTAGCCAAAAACATTCAGTACTTC
-	TRBV15	-	TRBJ2-5	CATSPVGVQETQYF	TGTGCCACCAGCCCGGTCGGGGTCCAAGAGACCCAGTACTTC
-	TRBV28	-	TRBJ2-1	CASSPRDGFNEQFF	TGTGCCAGCAGTCCACGGGACGGATTCAATGAGCAGTTCTTC
-	TRBV19	TRBD2	TRBJ2-5	CASSSLSGSRRETQYF	TGTGCCAGTAGTTCCCTTAGCGGGAGTAGACGAGAGACCCAGTACTTC
-	TRBV18	TRBD1	TRBJ1-2	CASSLASGGGYGYTF	TGTGCCAGCTCACTAGCCTCAGGGGGGGGCTATGGCTACACCTTC
-	TRBV20-1	-	TRBJ2-2	CSASDRSTRNTGELFF	TGCAGTGCTAGTGACAGGTCCACTCGGAACACCGGGGAGCTGTTTTTT
-	TRBV6-6	TRBD1	TRBJ1-3	CASSLGQVLNTIYF	TGTGCCAGCAGCCTGGGACAGGTCTTGAACACCATATATTTT
-	TRBV11-2	-	TRBJ2-2	CASGPGLGGTGELFF	TGTGCCAGCGGCCCGGGGTTAGGCGGCACCGGGGAGCTGTTTTTT
-	TRBV4-3	TRBD1	TRBJ1-6	CASSHEPGQSNSPLHF	TGCGCCAGCAGCCATGAACCGGGACAGTCGAATTCACCCCTCCACTTT
-	TRBV28	-	TRBJ2-2	CASSFFTGELFF	TGTGCCAGCAGTTTTTTCACCGGGGAGCTGTTTTTT
-	TRBV5-6	-	TRBJ2-1	CASSLSSEQFF	TGTGCCAGCAGCTTATCGAGTGAGCAGTTCTTC
-	TRBV19	TRBD1	TRBJ2-2	CASSSTRGQGEANTGELFF	TGTGCCAGTAGTTCAACACGCGGACAGGGAGAGGCGAACACCGGGGAGCTGTTTTTT
-	TRBV24-1	-	TRBJ2-3	CATSDEGASTDTQYF	TGTGCCACCAGTGATGAAGGGGCGAGCACAGATACGCAGTATTTT
-	TRBV7-2	-	TRBJ2-2	CASSLRETTAWGELFF	TGTGCCAGCAGCCTCCGAGAGACGACCGCCTGGGGGGAGCTGTTTTTT
-	TRBV6-1	-	TRBJ1-6	CASSEHLSNSPLHF	TGTGCCAGCAGTGAACATCTTTCTAATTCACCCCTCCACTTT
-	TRBV3-1/TRBV3-2	-	TRBJ2-7	CASSRGHGVAYEQYF	TGTGCCAGCAGCCGAGGACACGGTGTCGCCTACGAGCAGTACTTC
-	TRBV24-1	TRBD2	TRBJ2-7	CASSPGGGSYEQYF	TGTGCCAGCAGTCCGGGAGGGGGCTCCTACGAGCAGTACTTC
-	TRBV7-6	TRBD2	TRBJ2-5	CASSRSIAGEGALETQYF	TGTGCCAGCAGCCGTTCCATAGCGGGAGAGGGGGCTTTGGAGACCCAGTACTTC
-	TRBV19	TRBD2	TRBJ2-7	CASSTGTMAGDEQYF	TGTGCCAGTAGTACCGGGACTATGGCAGGAGACGAGCAGTACTTC
-	TRBV4-1	TRBD2	TRBJ2-1	CASSQEERGAYNEQFF	TGCGCCAGCAGCCAAGAAGAGCGGGGCGCCTACAATGAGCAGTTCTTC
-	TRBV19	TRBD1	TRBJ1-1	CASSIGRSGGPNTEAFF	TGTGCCAGTAGTATCGGGAGGTCAGGGGGGCCGAACACTGAAGCTTTCTTT
-	TRBV4-1	-	TRBJ1-2	CASSQDRGIPGGYTF	TGCGCCAGCAGCCAAGATCGAGGGATCCCCGGGGGCTACACCTTC
few	TRBV27	-	TRBJ2-7	CASSSLPTTPNYEQYF	TGTGCCAGCAGTTCCTTACCGACTACACCCAACTACGAGCAGTACTTC
-	TRBV2	-	TRBJ2-7	CASSDERGPQYEQYF	TGTGCCAGCAGTGACGAGAGAGGACCACAGTACGAGCAGTACTTC
-	TRBV30	-	TRBJ2-7	CAWGQTDYEQYF	TGTGCCTGGGGACAGACTGACTACGAGCAGTACTTC
-	TRBV9	TRBD2	TRBJ2-7	CASSETSGSSYEQYF	TGTGCCAGCAGCGAGACGAGCGGGAGCTCCTACGAGCAGTACTTC
-	TRBV19	-	TRBJ2-1	CASSIPRGSVNEQFF	TGTGCCAGTAGTATACCGCGGGGTAGCGTCAATGAGCAGTTCTTC